This T cell receptor beta chain was sequenced during a study of OX40 agonist ivuxolimab in advanced cancers. Profiled with immunoSEQ multiplex PCR; TCRdb holds only in-frame clones, not every one. The sample comprises roughly 67,000 clones, around nine tenths of which are singletons, and approximately 0.72% rests with the top ten. As regards this clone: Its specificity is not known.

The CDR3 covers 14 residues. Germline values: CDR1 MDHEN, CDR2 SYDVKM. Between the trimmed V and J ends, which lost 6 bases and 0 bases, there was a span of 11 bases. Overall study results and limits: Individuals who were partial responders at 0.1-3.0 mg/kg had clonal expansion that ranked among the lowest.

This sample comprised CD4+ or CD8+ T cells sorted from blood, obtained in a trial of the OX40 agonist ivuxolimab. This TCR was sampled from an adult with an advanced solid tumor such as melanoma, head and neck, liver or kidney cancer. The V call is TRBV28, the J call TRBJ1-2; a possible D gene is TRBD1 (5 bases). CDR3 loop: CASRGGSANYGYTF. The CDR3 coding sequence is TGTGCCAGCAGGGGGGGGAGTGCTAACTATGGCTACACCTTC.